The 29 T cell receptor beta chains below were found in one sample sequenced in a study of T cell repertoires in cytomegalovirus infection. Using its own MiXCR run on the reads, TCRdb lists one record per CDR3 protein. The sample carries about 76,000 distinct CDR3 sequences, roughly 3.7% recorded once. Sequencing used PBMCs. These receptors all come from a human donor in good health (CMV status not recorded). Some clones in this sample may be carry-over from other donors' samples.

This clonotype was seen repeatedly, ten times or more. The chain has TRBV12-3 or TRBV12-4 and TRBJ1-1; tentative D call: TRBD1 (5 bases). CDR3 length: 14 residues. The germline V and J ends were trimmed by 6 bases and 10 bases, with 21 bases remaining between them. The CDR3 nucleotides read TGTGCCAGCAGGGACGACAGACGTGGAGTAGGAGCTTTCTTT. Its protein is CASRDDRRGVGAFF.

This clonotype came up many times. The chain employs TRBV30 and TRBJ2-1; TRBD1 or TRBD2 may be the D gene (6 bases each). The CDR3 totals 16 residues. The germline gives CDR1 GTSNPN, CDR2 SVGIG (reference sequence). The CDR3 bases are TGTGCGTCCCCAAGGGTGGGGGGCCCCCTGCGTGGTGAGCAGTTCTTC. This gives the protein CASPRVGGPLRGEQFF.

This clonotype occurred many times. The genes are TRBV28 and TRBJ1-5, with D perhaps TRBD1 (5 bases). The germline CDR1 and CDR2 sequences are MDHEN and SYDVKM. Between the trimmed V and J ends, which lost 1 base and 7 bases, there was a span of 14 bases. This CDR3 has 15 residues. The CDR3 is CASSLFVQGRQPQHF. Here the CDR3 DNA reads TGTGCCAGCAGTTTATTCGTCCAGGGACGGCAGCCCCAGCATTTT.

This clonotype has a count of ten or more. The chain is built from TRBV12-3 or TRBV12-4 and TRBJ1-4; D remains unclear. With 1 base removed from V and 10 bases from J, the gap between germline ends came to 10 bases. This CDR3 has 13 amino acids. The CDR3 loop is CASSLVLAGKLFF. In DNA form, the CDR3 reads TGTGCCAGCAGTTTAGTTCTGGCAGGAAAACTGTTTTTT.

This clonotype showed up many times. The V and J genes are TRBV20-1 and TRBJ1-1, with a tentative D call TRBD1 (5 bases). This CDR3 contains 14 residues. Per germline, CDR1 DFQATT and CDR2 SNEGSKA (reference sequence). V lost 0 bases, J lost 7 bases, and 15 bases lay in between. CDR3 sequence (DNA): TGCAGTGCTAGAGACATAACAGGTTTTGGTGAAGCTTTCTTT. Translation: CSARDITGFGEAFF.

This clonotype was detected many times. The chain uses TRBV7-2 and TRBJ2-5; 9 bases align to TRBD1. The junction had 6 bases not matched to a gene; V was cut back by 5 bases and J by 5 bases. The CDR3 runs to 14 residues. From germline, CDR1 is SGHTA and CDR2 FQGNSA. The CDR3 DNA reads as TGTGCCAGCAGCCCGACAGGGGGAGGCGAGACCCAGTACTTC. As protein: CASSPTGGGETQYF.

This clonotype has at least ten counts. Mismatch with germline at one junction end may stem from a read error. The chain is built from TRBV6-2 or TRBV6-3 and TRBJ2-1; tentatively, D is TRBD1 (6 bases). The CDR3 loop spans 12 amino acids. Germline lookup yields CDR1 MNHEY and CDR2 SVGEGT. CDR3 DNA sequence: TGTGCCAGCACTTACAGAGGGGGTGAGCAGTTCTTC. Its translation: CASTYRGGEQFF.

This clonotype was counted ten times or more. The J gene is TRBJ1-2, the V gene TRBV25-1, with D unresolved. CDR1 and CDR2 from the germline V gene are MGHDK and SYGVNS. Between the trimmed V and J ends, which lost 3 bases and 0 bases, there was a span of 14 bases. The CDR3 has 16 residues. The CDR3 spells CASSDPRQLPNYGYTF. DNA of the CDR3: TGTGCCAGCAGTGATCCTAGGCAGCTCCCTAACTATGGCTACACCTTC.

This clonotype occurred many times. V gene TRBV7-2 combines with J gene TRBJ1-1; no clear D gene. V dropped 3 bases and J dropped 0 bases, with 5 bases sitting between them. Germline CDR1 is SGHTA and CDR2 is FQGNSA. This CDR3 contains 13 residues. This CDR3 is CASSFDLNTEAFF. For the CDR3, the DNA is TGTGCCAGCAGCTTCGACCTGAACACTGAAGCTTTCTTT.

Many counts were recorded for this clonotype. This CDR3 is CASNYRDSTEAFF. CDR3 nucleotide sequence: TGTGCCAGCAACTACCGGGATTCCACTGAAGCTTTCTTT. The chain uses TRBV7-2 and TRBJ1-1; D remains ambiguous. Germline V gene sequence: CDR1 SGHTA, CDR2 FQGNSA. V gave up 7 bases and J gave up 4 bases, with 13 bases separating them. The length of the CDR3 is 13 residues.

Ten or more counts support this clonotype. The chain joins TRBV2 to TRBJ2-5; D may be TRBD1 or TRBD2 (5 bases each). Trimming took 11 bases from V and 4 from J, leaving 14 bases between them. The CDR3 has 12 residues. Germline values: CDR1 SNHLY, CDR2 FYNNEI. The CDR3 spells CAARGDPETQYF. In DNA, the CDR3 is TGTGCCGCCCGAGGGGACCCAGAGACCCAGTACTTC.

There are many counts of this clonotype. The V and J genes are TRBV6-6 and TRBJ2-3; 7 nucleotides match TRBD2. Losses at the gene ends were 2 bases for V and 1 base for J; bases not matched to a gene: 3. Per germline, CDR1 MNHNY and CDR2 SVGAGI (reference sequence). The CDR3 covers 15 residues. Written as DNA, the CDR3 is TGTGCCAGCAGTTACCCCCGGGGGGGCACAGATACGCAGTATTTT. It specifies CASSYPRGGTDTQYF.

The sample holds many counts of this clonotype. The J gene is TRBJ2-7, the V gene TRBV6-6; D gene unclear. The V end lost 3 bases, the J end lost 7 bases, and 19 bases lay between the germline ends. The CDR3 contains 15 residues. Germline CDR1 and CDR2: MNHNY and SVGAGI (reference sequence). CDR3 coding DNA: TGTGCCAGCAGTTATCCAGCCGCTCGGGCGTGGGAGCAGTACTTC. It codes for CASSYPAARAWEQYF.

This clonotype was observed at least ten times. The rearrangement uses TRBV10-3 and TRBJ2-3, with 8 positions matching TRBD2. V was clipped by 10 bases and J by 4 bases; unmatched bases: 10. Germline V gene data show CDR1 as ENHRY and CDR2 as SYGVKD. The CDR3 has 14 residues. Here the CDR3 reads CATAYGGAPDTQYF. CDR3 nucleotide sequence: TGTGCCACGGCGTACGGGGGGGCACCAGATACGCAGTATTTT.

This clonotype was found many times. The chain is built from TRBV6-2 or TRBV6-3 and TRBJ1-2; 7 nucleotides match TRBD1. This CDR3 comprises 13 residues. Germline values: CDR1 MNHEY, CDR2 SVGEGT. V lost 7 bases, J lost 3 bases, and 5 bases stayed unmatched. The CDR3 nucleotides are TGTGCCAGCAAAAGGACAGGATACTATGGCTACACCTTC. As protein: CASKRTGYYGYTF.

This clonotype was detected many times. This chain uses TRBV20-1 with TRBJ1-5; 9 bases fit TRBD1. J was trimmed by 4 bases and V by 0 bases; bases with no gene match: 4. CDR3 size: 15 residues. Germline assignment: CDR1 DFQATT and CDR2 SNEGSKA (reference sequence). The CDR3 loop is CSARDVGQGNQPQHF. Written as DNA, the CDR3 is TGCAGTGCTAGAGATGTCGGACAGGGGAATCAGCCCCAGCATTTT.

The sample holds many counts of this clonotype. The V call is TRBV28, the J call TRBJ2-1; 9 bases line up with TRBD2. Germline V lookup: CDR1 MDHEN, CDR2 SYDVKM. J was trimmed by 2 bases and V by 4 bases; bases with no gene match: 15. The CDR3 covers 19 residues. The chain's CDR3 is CASSSQRGAAEWPYNEQFF. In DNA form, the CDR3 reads TGTGCCAGCAGTTCCCAGCGGGGGGCGGCGGAGTGGCCCTACAATGAGCAGTTCTTC. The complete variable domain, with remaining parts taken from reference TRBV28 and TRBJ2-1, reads DVKVTQSSRYLVKRTGEKVFLECVQDMDHENMFWYRQDPGLGLRLIYFSYDVKMKEKGDIPEGYSVSREKKERFSLILESASTNQTSMYLCASSSQRGAAEWPYNEQFFGPGTRLTVL.

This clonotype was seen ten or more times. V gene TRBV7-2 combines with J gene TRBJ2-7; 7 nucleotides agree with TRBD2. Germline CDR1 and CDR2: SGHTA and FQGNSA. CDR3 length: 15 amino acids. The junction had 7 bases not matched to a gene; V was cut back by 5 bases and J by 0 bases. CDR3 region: CASSPIGGGSYEQYF. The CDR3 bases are TGTGCCAGCAGCCCTATTGGCGGGGGCTCCTACGAGCAGTACTTC.

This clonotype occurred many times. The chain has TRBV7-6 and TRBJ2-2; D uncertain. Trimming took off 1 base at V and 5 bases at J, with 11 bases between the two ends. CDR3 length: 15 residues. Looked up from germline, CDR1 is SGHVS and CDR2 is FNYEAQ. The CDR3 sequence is CASSLVDWGTGELFF. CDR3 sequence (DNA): TGTGCCAGCAGCTTAGTTGATTGGGGTACCGGGGAGCTGTTTTTT.

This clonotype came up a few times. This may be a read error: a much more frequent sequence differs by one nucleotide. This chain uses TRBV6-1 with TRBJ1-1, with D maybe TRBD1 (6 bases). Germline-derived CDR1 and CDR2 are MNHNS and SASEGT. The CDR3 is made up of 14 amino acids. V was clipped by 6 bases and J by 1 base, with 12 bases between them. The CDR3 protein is CASRGKGGNTEAFF. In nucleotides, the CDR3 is TGTGCCAGCAGGGGGAAGGGGGGGAACACTGAAGCTTTCTTT.

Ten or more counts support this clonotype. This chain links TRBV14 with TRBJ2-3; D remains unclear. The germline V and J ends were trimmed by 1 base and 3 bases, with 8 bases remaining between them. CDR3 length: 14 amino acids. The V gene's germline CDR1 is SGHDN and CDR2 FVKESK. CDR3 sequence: CASSQGAITDTQYF. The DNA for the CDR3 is TGTGCCAGCAGCCAAGGCGCGATAACAGATACGCAGTATTTT.

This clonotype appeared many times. CDR3 protein: CASRPPPGQGGTTEAFF. DNA of the CDR3: TGTGCCAGCAGGCCCCCCCCGGGACAGGGTGGAACTACTGAAGCTTTCTTT. The chain employs TRBV28 and TRBJ1-1; 9 bases match TRBD1. The CDR3 is made up of 17 amino acids. Germline-derived CDR1 and CDR2 are MDHEN and SYDVKM. Germline trimming cut 6 bases from V and 5 bases from J; bases unmatched to any gene: 16. The variable domain in full, completed from reference TRBV28 and TRBJ1-1, reads DVKVTQSSRYLVKRTGEKVFLECVQDMDHENMFWYRQDPGLGLRLIYFSYDVKMKEKGDIPEGYSVSREKKERFSLILESASTNQTSMYLCASRPPPGQGGTTEAFFGQGTRLTVV.

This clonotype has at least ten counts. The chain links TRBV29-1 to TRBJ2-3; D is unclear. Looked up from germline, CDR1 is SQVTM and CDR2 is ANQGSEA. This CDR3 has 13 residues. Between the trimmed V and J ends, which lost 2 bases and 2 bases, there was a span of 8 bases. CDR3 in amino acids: CSVERNLTDTQYF. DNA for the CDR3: TGCAGCGTTGAACGAAACCTCACAGATACGCAGTATTTT.

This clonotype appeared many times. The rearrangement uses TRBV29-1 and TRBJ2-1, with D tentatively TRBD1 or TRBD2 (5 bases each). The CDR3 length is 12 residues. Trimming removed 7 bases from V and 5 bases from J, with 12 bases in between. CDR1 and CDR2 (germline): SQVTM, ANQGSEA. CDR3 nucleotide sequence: TGCAGCGGGGGACGGCTAGACAATGAGCAGTTCTTC. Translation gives CSGGRLDNEQFF.

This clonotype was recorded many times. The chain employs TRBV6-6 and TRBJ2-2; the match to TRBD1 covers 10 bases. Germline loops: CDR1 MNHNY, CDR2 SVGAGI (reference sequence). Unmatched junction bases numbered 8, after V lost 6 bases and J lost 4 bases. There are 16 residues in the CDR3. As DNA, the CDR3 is TGTGCCAGCAGAAGTGACAGGGGGCGAAGCACCGGGGAGCTGTTTTTT. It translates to CASRSDRGRSTGELFF.

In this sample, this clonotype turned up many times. The CDR3 nucleotides are TGTGCCCTGAAAGATGTGGCGTCGGGGGGAAACACCATATATTTT. Its protein is CALKDVASGGNTIYF. This chain joins TRBV10-3 and TRBJ1-3; D remains ambiguous. The V gene's germline CDR1 is ENHRY and CDR2 SYGVKD. The CDR3 length is 15 residues. Trimming cost V 11 bases and J 4 bases, with 21 bases left between them.

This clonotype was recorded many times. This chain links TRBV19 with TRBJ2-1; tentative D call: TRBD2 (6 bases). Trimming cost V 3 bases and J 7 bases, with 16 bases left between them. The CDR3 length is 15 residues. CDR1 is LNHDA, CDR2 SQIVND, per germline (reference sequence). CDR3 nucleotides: TGTGCCAGTAGTATTCCGACCGGACTACTAAATGAGCAGTTCTTC. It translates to CASSIPTGLLNEQFF. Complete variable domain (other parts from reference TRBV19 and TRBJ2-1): DGGITQSPKYLFRKEGQNVTLSCEQNLNHDAMYWYRQDPGQGLRLIYYSQIVNDFQKGDIAEGYSVSREKKESFPLTVTSAQKNPTAFYLCASSIPTGLLNEQFFGPGTRLTVL.

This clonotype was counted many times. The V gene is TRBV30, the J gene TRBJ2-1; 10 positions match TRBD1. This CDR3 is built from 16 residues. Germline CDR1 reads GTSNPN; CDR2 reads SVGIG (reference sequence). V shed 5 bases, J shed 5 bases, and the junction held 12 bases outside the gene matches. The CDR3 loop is CAWVYRGTGVHNEQFF. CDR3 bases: TGTGCCTGGGTCTATAGGGGGACAGGGGTCCACAATGAGCAGTTCTTC.

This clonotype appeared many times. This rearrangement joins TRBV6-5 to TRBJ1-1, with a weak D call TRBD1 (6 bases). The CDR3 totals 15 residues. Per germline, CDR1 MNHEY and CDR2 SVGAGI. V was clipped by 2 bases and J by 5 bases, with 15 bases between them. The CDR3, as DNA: TGTGCCAGCAGTTACGGCAGGGGAAGAGAAACTGAAGCTTTCTTT. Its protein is CASSYGRGRETEAFF.